This record looks at one TCR beta chain sequence and its context. The V segment lost 4 bases and the J segment 6 bases; nucleotides outside the gene matches: 5. This CDR3 is built from 14 residues. Germline V gene sequence: CDR1 SQVTM, CDR2 ANQGSEA. The data stem from a study of cytomegalovirus exposure and HLA in healthy donors. PCR was performed using 60 Vbeta and 13 Jbeta primers. Data came from immunoSEQ multiplex PCR; TCRdb stores just in-frame clones and leaves some out. The table lists under 150,000 clones, 73% of them singletons, with roughly 14% in the top ten. The chain has TRBV29-1 and TRBJ2-3; TRBD1 matches 12 bases. The sequence was collected from a human donor in good health. The sample consisted of PBMCs. CDR3: CSVGGQGAGDTQYF. For the CDR3, the DNA is TGCAGCGTTGGGGGACAGGGGGCAGGGGATACGCAGTATTTT.